One sample yielded the 28 T cell receptor beta chains listed below, sequenced in a study of T cell responses to AZD1222 COVID-19 vaccine. TCRdb keeps only in-frame clones here, not all; method: immunoSEQ multiplex PCR. The table includes 100,000 to 150,000 clones, 65% to 90% detected once. The source material was peripheral blood, sampled 28 days after the second AZD1222 dose. These receptors were obtained from an adult who received the AZD1222 COVID-19 vaccine.

This chain connects TRBV2 to TRBJ2-1, with D maybe TRBD2 (6 bases). Germline CDR1 SNHLY, CDR2 FYNNEI. The CDR3 extends over 14 amino acids. V gave up 8 bases and J gave up 2 bases, with 13 bases separating them. The CDR3 coding sequence is TGTGCCAGCGAGGAGGGTCTTGCCTACAATGAGCAGTTCTTC. This sequence encodes CASEEGLAYNEQFF.

This clone was counted a single time. J is TRBJ1-2 and V is TRBV4-3; 7 bases align to TRBD1. The CDR3 has 15 residues. V trimming: 5 bases; J trimming: 6 bases; junction bases outside the gene matches: 12. The germline gives CDR1 LGHNA, CDR2 YSLEER. CDR3 sequence reads: CASSSSLGTVHGYTF. CDR3 coding DNA: TGCGCCAGCAGCTCCTCTCTCGGGACAGTACATGGCTACACCTTC.

This clone came up once. The V gene is TRBV5-3, the J gene TRBJ1-3; possibly TRBD1 for D (6 bases). TRBV5-3 is an ORF for which the function is uncertain. V dropped 5 bases and J dropped 0 bases, with 12 bases sitting between them. The CDR3 consists of 15 residues. CDR3 sequence reads: CARRAGHHSGNTIYF. In nucleotides, the CDR3 is TGTGCCAGAAGGGCGGGACACCACTCTGGAAACACCATATATTTT.

The rearrangement uses TRBV15 and TRBJ2-5; no reliable D call. V dropped 1 base and J dropped 2 bases, with 8 bases sitting between them. Germline assignment: CDR1 LNHNV and CDR2 YYDKDF (reference sequence). The CDR3 spans 14 residues. The CDR3 coding sequence is TGTGCCACCAGCAGAGGCGCTAGTCAAGAGACCCAGTACTTC. Its translation: CATSRGASQETQYF.

This clone was counted a single time. CDR3 in DNA: TGTGCCAGTAGTATATTGCCTAGCTCTGGAAACACCATATATTTT. Its translation: CASSILPSSGNTIYF. The chain uses TRBV19 and TRBJ1-3, with no clear D. Trimming removed 2 bases at V and 0 bases at J, with 8 bases between. The CDR3 totals 15 residues. Looked up from germline, CDR1 is LNHDA and CDR2 is SQIVND (reference sequence).

This chain connects TRBV2 to TRBJ1-1; 7 bases match TRBD1. Trimming took 6 bases from V and 2 from J; bases not matched to a gene: 3. CDR1 SNHLY and CDR2 FYNNEI come from the germline V gene. The CDR3 contains 13 residues. CDR3 amino acids: CASRGQSNTEAFF. The CDR3 region has the DNA TGTGCCAGCAGGGGACAGAGTAACACTGAAGCTTTCTTT. Together with reference TRBV2 and TRBJ1-1, the CDR3 gives the full variable domain: EPEVTQTPSHQVTQMGQEVILRCVPISNHLYFYWYRQILGQKVEFLVSFYNNEISEKSEIFDDQFSVERPDGSNFTLKIRSTKLEDSAMYFCASRGQSNTEAFFGQGTRLTVV.

In its sample, this clone was seen a few times. CDR3 coding DNA: TGCGCCAGCAGCCAATCCCAATTCTACAGGGGGAATGGCTACACCTTC. As protein: CASSQSQFYRGNGYTF. V and J are TRBV4-3 and TRBJ1-2; 8 bases line up with TRBD1. CDR1 is LGHNA, CDR2 YSLEER, per germline. The CDR3 extends over 16 amino acids. V shed 2 bases and J 6 bases; nucleotides not matched to a gene: 11.

The rearrangement uses TRBV29-1 and TRBJ1-5, with 7 bases lining up with TRBD1. The CDR3 contains 15 residues. Germline V lookup: CDR1 SQVTM, CDR2 ANQGSEA. With V trimmed by 6 bases and J by 4 bases, 12 bases remained unmatched. In DNA form, the CDR3 reads TGCAGCGTCGGAAGCCAGACAGGGCAAAATCAGCCCCAGCATTTT. It specifies CSVGSQTGQNQPQHF.

The CDR3 here is CATSRDKTSGGHEQYF. The DNA for the CDR3 is TGTGCCACCAGCAGAGATAAGACTAGCGGGGGTCACGAGCAGTACTTC. The chain employs TRBV15 and TRBJ2-7; 12 bases are shared with TRBD2. The ends lost 0 bases at V and 5 bases at J; junction bases unmatched: 5. The CDR3 is made up of 16 amino acids. Per germline, CDR1 LNHNV and CDR2 YYDKDF (reference sequence). The variable domain in full, completed from reference TRBV15 and TRBJ2-7, reads DAMVIQNPRYQVTQFGKPVTLSCSQTLNHNVMYWYQQKSSQAPKLLFHYYDKDFNNEADTPDNFQSRRPNTSFCFLDIRSPGLGDTAMYLCATSRDKTSGGHEQYFGPGTRLTVT.

This chain links TRBV2 with TRBJ1-4, with unresolved D. Trimming shortened V by 4 bases and J by 10 bases, and 10 bases separated the two germline ends. The germline V gene has CDR1 SNHLY and CDR2 FYNNEI. This CDR3 region has 12 residues. CDR3 nucleotide sequence: TGTGCCAGCAGTGGCCCCGGTGGAAAACTGTTTTTT. Encoded protein: CASSGPGGKLFF.

In nucleotides, the CDR3 is TGCAGCGTCAGGGGTCCCCTCTCCTACGAGCAGTACTTC. Translated: CSVRGPLSYEQYF. The V gene is TRBV29-1, the J gene TRBJ2-7; maybe TRBD1 (6 bases). This CDR3 is 13 amino acids long. The germline CDR1 and CDR2 sequences are SQVTM and ANQGSEA. V was trimmed by 6 bases and J by 0 bases, leaving 12 bases between them.

Regarding this clone: A single base separates this from a much larger clone, so it may be a read error. This sequence joins TRBV7-2 and TRBJ1-1; unclear D gene. V lost 5 bases, J lost 1 base, and 8 bases lay in between. This CDR3 is built from 13 residues. CDR1 and CDR2 (germline): SGHTA, FQGNSA. The CDR3 loop reads CASSPPGNTEAFF. The DNA for the CDR3 is TGTGCCAGCAGCCCCCCGGGGAACACTGAAGCTTTCTTT.

The rearrangement links TRBV5-5 to TRBJ1-1; a weak D match, TRBD1 (6 bases). This CDR3 has 15 amino acids. Deletions cut 2 bases from V and 0 bases from J, with 11 bases between. CDR1 is SGHKS and CDR2 is YYEKEE in the germline V gene (reference sequence). This CDR3 reads CASSFLGGLNTEAFF. The CDR3, as DNA: TGTGCCAGCAGCTTTTTGGGGGGGCTGAACACTGAAGCTTTCTTT.

The chain recombines TRBV27 with TRBJ2-7; D possibly corresponds to TRBD1 (6 bases). The CDR3 has 16 amino acids. The V and J ends lost 4 bases and 3 bases respectively, with 19 bases between them. CDR1 is MNHEY and CDR2 is SMNVEV in the germline V gene (reference sequence). CDR3 nucleotide sequence: TGTGCCAGCAGTTCCTCAATAGGAACAGGGCTCTACGAGCAGTACTTC. This encodes CASSSSIGTGLYEQYF.

The chain has TRBV18 and TRBJ1-1; D ambiguous. The CDR3 has 14 amino acids. CDR1 and CDR2 (germline): KGHSH, LQKENI. V lost 2 bases, J lost 0 bases, and 7 bases lay in between. The CDR3 protein is CASSPNRVNTEAFF. The CDR3 bases are TGTGCCAGCTCACCAAACCGCGTGAACACTGAAGCTTTCTTT.

The chain is built from TRBV11-2 and TRBJ1-2; D uncertain. V shed 0 bases and J shed 0 bases, with 8 bases lying between them. Germline V gene data show CDR1 as SGHAT and CDR2 as FQNNGV. The CDR3 has 15 amino acids. In DNA, the CDR3 is TGTGCCAGCAGCTTAGAGGGTGTGACTAACTATGGCTACACCTTC. The encoded protein is CASSLEGVTNYGYTF.

The gene calls are TRBV30 and TRBJ1-6; a possible D gene is TRBD1 (5 bases). CDR3 size: 14 residues. Germline CDR1 GTSNPN, CDR2 SVGIG (reference sequence). Trimming stripped 0 bases from V and 6 bases from J, with 9 bases between. The CDR3: CAWSVARANSPLHF. As DNA, the CDR3 is TGTGCCTGGAGTGTAGCCAGGGCTAATTCACCCCTCCACTTT.

This sequence joins TRBV6-5 and TRBJ1-6; 7 nucleotides match TRBD1. The CDR3 extends over 15 amino acids. Trimming took 7 bases from V and 7 from J; bases not matched to a gene: 10. Per the germline V gene, CDR1 is MNHEY and CDR2 is SVGAGI. CDR3 sequence (DNA): TGTGCCAGCATCTCAAGACAGGGCAACAATTCACCCCTCCACTTT. Translation gives CASISRQGNNSPLHF.

This clone was recorded a few times. The V and J genes are TRBV28 and TRBJ1-6; no clear D gene. V gave up 5 bases and J gave up 7 bases, with 9 bases separating them. CDR1 is MDHEN and CDR2 is SYDVKM in the germline V gene. The CDR3 runs to 13 residues. CDR3 in DNA: TGTGCCAGCAGTCGCGATGCAAATTCACCCCTCCACTTT. Protein product: CASSRDANSPLHF.

The rearrangement links TRBV4-1 to TRBJ1-1, with D possibly TRBD1 on 6 matching bases. Looked up from germline, CDR1 is MGHRA and CDR2 is YSYEKL. The CDR3 totals 14 residues. V was shortened by 6 bases and J by 1 base, with 12 bases between the two germline ends. CDR3 amino acids: CASRPQGWNTEAFF. The DNA of the CDR3 is TGCGCCAGCAGGCCTCAGGGGTGGAACACTGAAGCTTTCTTT.

A few counts support this clone. The DNA of the CDR3 is TGTGCCAGCAGCTTCCTCCGGGGGCCGAACACTGAAGCTTTCTTT. This translates into CASSFLRGPNTEAFF. The chain uses TRBV13 and TRBJ1-1, with D perhaps matching TRBD1 (6 bases). Germline V gene sequence: CDR1 PRHDT, CDR2 FYEKMQ (reference sequence). The CDR3 spans 15 residues. Deletions cut 3 bases from V and 1 base from J, with 12 bases between.

A few counts support this clone. The chain is built from TRBV9 and TRBJ1-6, with D maybe TRBD1 (5 bases). CDR1 SGDLS and CDR2 YYNGEE come from the germline V gene. V lost 4 bases, J lost 9 bases, and 38 bases lay in between. This CDR3 is 22 amino acids long. In nucleotides, the CDR3 is TGTGCCAGCAGCTTAGAGCCCGGGGGATGGGCCCGTGAGATCCGAATTTCTTCACCCCTCCACTTT. Protein product: CASSLEPGGWAREIRISSPLHF.

The DNA for the CDR3 is TGTGCCAGCTCTCCGAATTACAGGGACACCATATATTTT. The encoded protein is CASSPNYRDTIYF. The chain recombines TRBV18 with TRBJ1-3; TRBD1 is a possible D gene (6 bases). With 6 bases removed from V and 8 bases from J, the gap between germline ends came to 14 bases. CDR3 length: 13 residues. CDR1 and CDR2 (germline): KGHSH, LQKENI.

The V and J genes are TRBV28 and TRBJ1-2, with D unresolved. CDR3 length equals 12 residues. The V gene's germline CDR1 is MDHEN and CDR2 SYDVKM. Trimming pared 0 bases from V and 2 bases from J, leaving 1 base between. In DNA, the CDR3 is TGTGCCAGCAGTTTATGGAACTATGGCTACACCTTC. Amino acid sequence: CASSLWNYGYTF.

The J gene is TRBJ2-3, the V gene TRBV6-5; possible D gene TRBD2, 5 bases. Germline V gene lookup returns CDR1 MNHEY and CDR2 SVGAGI. The CDR3 runs 11 residues. Deletions cut 6 bases from V and 6 bases from J, with 7 bases between. The CDR3 region has the DNA TGTGCCAGCAGGAGGGTCGATACGCAGTATTTT. Translation: CASRRVDTQYF.

The genes are TRBV7-2 and TRBJ1-1; maybe TRBD1 (5 bases). The V gene's germline CDR1 is SGHTA and CDR2 FQGNSA. This CDR3 contains 13 residues. V lost 3 bases and J lost 3, with 8 bases in between. CDR3 sequence: CASSFKGHTEAFF. CDR3 bases: TGTGCCAGCAGCTTTAAGGGGCACACTGAAGCTTTCTTT. Full variable domain (rest looked up from reference TRBV7-2 and TRBJ1-1): GAGVSQSPSNKVTEKGKDVELRCDPISGHTALYWYRQSLGQGLEFLIYFQGNSAPDKSGLPSDRFSAERTGGSVSTLTIQRTQQEDSAVYLCASSFKGHTEAFFGQGTRLTVV.

V usage is TRBV7-9 and J usage is TRBJ2-1, with TRBD2 matching over 10 bases. This CDR3 has 13 residues. Germline-derived CDR1 and CDR2 are SEHNR and FQNEAQ (reference sequence). The V and J ends lost 5 bases and 10 bases, in that order; junction bases with no gene match: 5. CDR3 loop: CASSRRTSGEQFF. In nucleotides, the CDR3 is TGTGCCAGCAGCCGGAGGACTAGCGGAGAGCAGTTCTTC.

This chain links TRBV4-3 with TRBJ2-7; 7 bases are shared with TRBD1. Germline V CDR1 and CDR2: LGHNA, YSLEER. J lost 1 base, V lost 0 bases, and 9 bases had no gene match. This CDR3 contains 17 residues. The CDR3 DNA follows: TGCGCCAGCAGCCAAGATCGGACAGGATCTTTATCCTACGAGCAGTACTTC. Its translation: CASSQDRTGSLSYEQYF.